One sample yielded the 22 T cell receptor beta chains listed below, sequenced in a study of cytomegalovirus exposure and HLA in healthy donors. The primer mix had 60 Vbeta and 13 Jbeta primers. TCRdb's table, derived via immunoSEQ multiplex PCR, lists solely in-frame clones and lacks some. The sample carries fewer than 95,000 clones, around 70% recorded once. The material sequenced was PBMCs. These receptors were taken from a middle-aged woman in good health and CMV-seropositive.

The chain joins TRBV5-1 to TRBJ2-7, with 9 bases identical to TRBD2. The CDR3 loop spans 17 amino acids. With 4 bases clipped from V and 6 bases from J, the junction kept 17 bases outside the gene matches. Germline CDR1 reads SGHRS; CDR2 reads YFSETQ. CDR3 nucleotide sequence: TGCGCCAGCAGCCCCGGGGCGGGAGGGCCCCTCGGACGCGAGCAGTACTTC. This translates into CASSPGAGGPLGREQYF.

The V and J genes are TRBV4-3 and TRBJ2-7; 7 nucleotides line up with TRBD1. V lost 0 bases and J lost 0; bases outside the gene matches: 2. There are 15 residues in the CDR3. From germline, CDR1 is LGHNA and CDR2 YSLEER. The CDR3 here is CASSQDRDSSYEQYF. The CDR3 DNA reads as TGCGCCAGCAGCCAAGACCGGGACAGCTCCTACGAGCAGTACTTC.

This chain joins TRBV5-4 and TRBJ2-5; 9 bases match TRBD1. The CDR3 contains 14 residues. After removal of 5 bases from V and 2 bases from J, the junction contained 4 bases not matched to a gene. Germline V CDR1 and CDR2: SGHNT, YYREEE (reference sequence). The CDR3 reads CASSDRGRQETQYF. DNA of the CDR3: TGTGCCAGCAGTGACAGGGGGAGACAAGAGACCCAGTACTTC.

This sequence joins TRBV7-2 and TRBJ2-5, with 10 bases lining up with TRBD1. The germline gives CDR1 SGHTA, CDR2 FQGNSA. The CDR3 has 13 residues. The J segment lost 4 bases and the V segment lost 8 bases, leaving 4 bases of the junction unmatched. CDR3 loop: CASGRTGGETQYF. The CDR3 DNA reads as TGTGCCAGCGGACGGACAGGGGGAGAGACCCAGTACTTC.

This clone was observed once. The rearrangement uses TRBV29-1 and TRBJ2-3, with TRBD2 matching 10 bases. The germline V gene has CDR1 SQVTM and CDR2 ANQGSEA. This CDR3 region has 14 residues. With 5 bases clipped from V and 5 bases from J, the junction kept 7 bases outside the gene matches. The CDR3: CSVRLAGVGDTQYF. The DNA of the CDR3 is TGCAGCGTTCGCCTAGCGGGAGTAGGAGATACGCAGTATTTT.

This rearrangement joins TRBV13 to TRBJ2-7, with 9 bases aligning to TRBD2. The CDR3 is 15 amino acids. After removal of 3 bases from V and 5 bases from J, the junction contained 8 bases not matched to a gene. Germline CDR1 reads PRHDT; CDR2 reads FYEKMQ (reference sequence). The CDR3 is CASSLLSSGEHEQYF. The CDR3 coding sequence is TGTGCCAGCAGCTTGCTGTCTAGCGGGGAACACGAGCAGTACTTC.

This clone showed up just once. Other DNA sequences within the sample encode an identical CDR3. This CDR3 is CASRTSGTDTQYF. DNA for the CDR3: TGTGCCAGTCGGACTAGCGGGACAGATACGCAGTATTTT. This chain connects TRBV19 to TRBJ2-3, with TRBD2 matching over 11 bases. CDR3 length: 13 residues. Trimming cost V 8 bases and J 3 bases; bases outside gene matches: 1. Germline V gives CDR1 LNHDA, CDR2 SQIVND (reference sequence).

A single count supports this clone. The chain combines TRBV25-1 with TRBJ2-6; D gene ambiguous. Deletions cut 4 bases from V and 4 bases from J, with 5 bases between. The CDR3 totals 13 residues. The germline gives CDR1 MGHDK, CDR2 SYGVNS. The CDR3 protein is CASSVTGANVLTF. The CDR3 DNA sequence: TGTGCCAGCAGTGTTACAGGGGCCAACGTCCTGACTTTC. Combining the CDR3 with reference TRBV25-1 and TRBJ2-6 gives the whole variable domain EADIYQTPRYLVIGTGKKITLECSQTMGHDKMYWYQQDPGMELHLIHYSYGVNSTEKGDLSSESTVSRIRTEHFPLTLESARPSHTSQYLCASSVTGANVLTFGAGSRLTVL.

This rearrangement joins TRBV6-6 to TRBJ2-2, with D hard to call. The germline V gene has CDR1 MNHNY and CDR2 SVGAGI (reference sequence). V was cut by 4 bases and J by 6 bases, with 12 bases left in between. This CDR3 is built from 14 residues. CDR3 DNA sequence: TGTGCCAGCAGTTTCCAAGCGTTAGCCGGGGAGCTGTTTTTT. Its translation is CASSFQALAGELFF.

The V gene is TRBV28, the J gene TRBJ1-3; possibly TRBD1 for D (5 bases). The CDR3 spans 15 residues. Trimming pared 2 bases from V and 4 bases from J, leaving 12 bases between. CDR1 is MDHEN, CDR2 SYDVKM, per germline. CDR3 bases: TGTGCCAGCAGTTTAGGGAGGGGTCTGGGAAACACCATATATTTT. Its protein product is CASSLGRGLGNTIYF.

The V and J genes are TRBV5-1 and TRBJ2-4; D unclear. Trimming shortened V by 0 bases and J by 6 bases, and 13 bases separated the two germline ends. The CDR3 spans 15 residues. The germline gives CDR1 SGHRS, CDR2 YFSETQ. The CDR3 loop reads CASSLVVGSGNIQYF. CDR3 DNA sequence: TGCGCCAGCAGCTTGGTTGTGGGTTCAGGAAACATTCAGTACTTC.

The V call is TRBV11-2, the J call TRBJ2-3; the match to TRBD1 covers 10 bases. CDR3 length equals 18 residues. In germline, CDR1 is SGHAT, CDR2 FQNNGV. V dropped 4 bases and J dropped 9; count of bases not matched to a gene: 19. The CDR3 sequence is CASSSEDRGLKLAETQYF. Written as DNA, the CDR3 is TGTGCCAGCAGCTCCGAAGACAGGGGGCTAAAATTAGCGGAGACGCAGTATTTT.

The J gene is TRBJ2-3, the V gene TRBV6-5, with a tentative D call TRBD2 (6 bases). Germline V gene data show CDR1 as MNHEY and CDR2 as SVGAGI. Trimming stripped 6 bases from V and 0 bases from J, with 13 bases between. CDR3 length: 15 residues. In DNA, the CDR3 is TGTGCCAGCAGCGCCGGGACTGGAAGCACAGATACGCAGTATTTT. This codes for CASSAGTGSTDTQYF.

The chain combines TRBV28 with TRBJ1-1, with 7 bases fitting TRBD1. Trimming cost V 3 bases and J 1 base; bases outside gene matches: 8. The CDR3 totals 16 residues. Looked up from germline, CDR1 is MDHEN and CDR2 is SYDVKM. CDR3 nucleotides: TGTGCCAGCAGTTTCACAGGGGCGCCGGGGAACACTGAAGCTTTCTTT. This sequence encodes CASSFTGAPGNTEAFF.

This clone was seen a few times. The chain is built from TRBV30 and TRBJ1-2; D may be TRBD1 (5 bases). V shed 1 base and J shed 3 bases, with 9 bases lying between them. The CDR3 sequence is 13 residues long. The germline gives CDR1 GTSNPN, CDR2 SVGIG (reference sequence). The CDR3 region is CAWSEVGDYGYTF. The CDR3 bases are TGTGCCTGGAGTGAGGTAGGGGACTATGGCTACACCTTC.

This clone was seen just once. The chain recombines TRBV5-1 with TRBJ2-7; D is undetermined. Germline V gene sequence: CDR1 SGHRS, CDR2 YFSETQ. There are 13 residues in the CDR3. V lost 1 base and J lost 0, with 5 bases in between. In DNA form, the CDR3 reads TGCGCCAGCAGCTTGATTCACTCCTACGAGCAGTACTTC. This translates into CASSLIHSYEQYF.

This clone has a handful of counts. J is TRBJ1-5 and V is TRBV7-2; the D gene is possibly TRBD1 (5 bases). The V and J ends lost 4 bases and 4 bases respectively, with 11 bases between them. Germline CDR1 is SGHTA and CDR2 is FQGNSA. The CDR3 covers 14 residues. Here the CDR3 reads CASSSRQPNQPQHF. The CDR3 DNA reads TGTGCCAGCAGCTCCCGACAGCCTAATCAGCCCCAGCATTTT.

This rearrangement joins TRBV27 to TRBJ2-3, with 10 bases fitting TRBD1. The germline gives CDR1 MNHEY, CDR2 SMNVEV (reference sequence). V was clipped by 5 bases and J by 6 bases; unmatched bases: 8. This CDR3 has 15 amino acids. The CDR3 DNA follows: TGTGCCAGCAGTCCGGGACAGGGGTATCGGGATACGCAGTATTTT. Its translation: CASSPGQGYRDTQYF.

By proportion, this clone is medium-sized. The V call is TRBV4-3, the J call TRBJ2-3; 8 bases map to TRBD1. Germline CDR1 is LGHNA and CDR2 is YSLEER. J lost 1 base, V lost 0 bases, and 3 bases had no gene match. The CDR3 runs to 16 residues. For the CDR3, the DNA is TGCGCCAGCAGCCAAGATATGGGACAGGGCACAGATACGCAGTATTTT. Encoded protein: CASSQDMGQGTDTQYF.

The chain links TRBV6-6 to TRBJ2-1; D not resolved. The CDR3 contains 13 residues. Germline V gene data show CDR1 as MNHNY and CDR2 as SVGAGI (reference sequence). Trimming removed 1 base at V and 5 bases at J, with 6 bases between. The CDR3 nucleotides are TGTGCCAGCAGTTACTGGCCAAACAATGAGCAGTTCTTC. Protein: CASSYWPNNEQFF.

The V call is TRBV2, the J call TRBJ1-5, with a weak D call TRBD1 (5 bases). Germline V gene lookup returns CDR1 SNHLY and CDR2 FYNNEI. The CDR3 totals 14 residues. V was cut by 4 bases and J by 4 bases, with 11 bases left in between. The DNA for the CDR3 is TGTGCCAGCAGTGTCTGGGGGGTAAATCAGCCCCAGCATTTT. Its protein is CASSVWGVNQPQHF.

In its sample, this clone was seen once. The chain carries TRBV5-8 and TRBJ1-2; D gene uncertain. Per germline, CDR1 SGHTS and CDR2 YDEGEE. Trimming took off 4 bases at V and 2 bases at J, with 6 bases between the two ends. CDR3 length equals 12 residues. CDR3 sequence (DNA): TGTGCCAGCAGCGGCCTCAACTATGGCTACACCTTC. Protein: CASSGLNYGYTF.